This T cell receptor beta chain comes out of a study of siplizumab effects on memory and regulatory T cells. On this clone: The antigen is unknown.

Regarding the study as a whole: Naive T cells were seemingly more diverse than memory cells, and major contributions to the alloresponse seemed to be made by them. Alloreactive sequences tracing back to unstimulated CD4+ memory cells fell significantly with siplizumab.

The CDR3 loop spans 15 amino acids. Trimming removed 3 bases from V and 5 bases from J; junction bases left unmatched: 4. Germline V CDR1 and CDR2: KGHSH, LQKENI. Generated by immunoSEQ multiplex PCR, the TCRdb table keeps only in-frame clones and is missing some. The profile shows tens of thousands of clones, about nine tenths of them singletons. This receptor was obtained from a human donor in good health. The V call is TRBV18, the J call TRBJ1-4, with TRBD1 matching over 9 bases. Sequencing was carried out using Tregs sorted from blood. The CDR3 region is CASSPPTGGNEKLFF. Written as DNA, the CDR3 is TGTGCCAGCTCACCCCCGACAGGGGGGAATGAAAAACTGTTTTTT.